The 22 T cell receptor beta chains reported below all come from one sample, sequenced in a study of T cells in Graves' hyperthyroidism and ophthalmopathy. Amplification targeted TCR beta CDR3 regions from RNA transcripts. The HTBI set primed first-round TCR CDR3 RT-PCR. One entry per CDR3 protein, called by TCRdb with MiXCR from the multiplex PCR reads. The sample consists of 460,000 or so distinct CDR3 sequences, under 15% of them appearing once. Input material: blood. The receptors stem from a woman younger than 35 with Graves' hyperthyroidism.

This clonotype came up many times. The V call is TRBV7-9, the J call TRBJ2-7; perhaps TRBD1 as D (5 bases). Trimming took off 5 bases at V and 3 bases at J, with 17 bases between the two ends. The CDR3 is 15 amino acids. Germline CDR1 is SEHNR and CDR2 is FQNEAQ (reference sequence). DNA of the CDR3: TGTGCCAGCAGCGTAGGATATGTCACAGGCTACGAGCAGTACTTC. Translating it yields CASSVGYVTGYEQYF.

V is TRBV11-3 and J is TRBJ2-1; 9 nucleotides match TRBD2. This CDR3 is built from 17 residues. Per the germline V gene, CDR1 is SGHNT and CDR2 is YENEEA. V was clipped by 1 base and J by 0 bases; unmatched bases: 4. In nucleotides, the CDR3 is TGTGCCAGCAGCTTAGGTCTGACTAGCGGCTCCTACAATGAGCAGTTCTTC. It yields the protein CASSLGLTSGSYNEQFF. Full variable domain (outside the CDR3, taken from reference TRBV11-3 and TRBJ2-1): EAGVVQSPRYKIIEKKQPVAFWCNPISGHNTLYWYLQNLGQGPELLIRYENEEAVDDSQLPKDRFSAERLKGVDSTLKIQPAELGDSAVYLCASSLGLTSGSYNEQFFGPGTRLTVL.

V and J are TRBV3-1 and TRBJ2-1; 12 bases match TRBD2. The ends lost 4 bases at V and 1 base at J; junction bases unmatched: 5. The CDR3 spans 17 residues. Germline assignment: CDR1 LGHDT and CDR2 YNNKEL (reference sequence). The CDR3 loop reads CASSRGLAGPSYNEQFF. CDR3 DNA: TGTGCCAGCAGCCGGGGACTAGCGGGTCCTTCCTACAATGAGCAGTTCTTC.

This clonotype has ten or more counts. V is TRBV30 and J is TRBJ1-1; perhaps TRBD1 as D (5 bases). V was shortened by 4 bases and J by 10 bases, with 16 bases between the two germline ends. CDR1 GTSNPN and CDR2 SVGIG come from the germline V gene (reference sequence). The CDR3 consists of 12 residues. CDR3 protein: CAWNNRDHGAFF. DNA of the CDR3: TGTGCCTGGAACAACCGGGACCATGGAGCTTTCTTT. Using reference TRBV30 and TRBJ1-1 for the parts outside the CDR3, the full variable domain is SQTIHQWPATLVQPVGSPLSLECTVEGTSNPNLYWYRQAAGRGLQLLFYSVGIGQISSEVPQNLSASRPQDRQFILSSKKLLLSDSGFYLCAWNNRDHGAFFGQGTRLTVV.

This clonotype was seen more than once but under ten times. This rearrangement joins TRBV5-1 to TRBJ2-1; TRBD1 or TRBD2 may be the D gene (5 bases each). Germline V lookup: CDR1 SGHRS, CDR2 YFSETQ. The CDR3 runs to 12 residues. V was cut by 7 bases and J by 9 bases, with 14 bases left in between. The CDR3 reads CASSRDGGEQFF. DNA for the CDR3: TGCGCCAGCTCCCGGGATGGGGGTGAGCAGTTCTTC.

This clonotype occurred many times. The rearrangement joins TRBV30 to TRBJ1-1, with 7 bases aligning to TRBD1. The CDR3 covers 13 residues. V lost 7 bases and J lost 1; bases outside the gene matches: 6. Germline values: CDR1 GTSNPN, CDR2 SVGIG (reference sequence). This CDR3 is CASPGQQNTEAFF. CDR3 DNA sequence: TGTGCCTCGCCGGGACAGCAGAACACTGAAGCTTTCTTT.

The V call is TRBV20-1, the J call TRBJ2-3; TRBD2 might be the D (6 bases). From germline, CDR1 is DFQATT and CDR2 SNEGSKA (reference sequence). Trimming took off 3 bases at V and 4 bases at J, with 23 bases between the two ends. This CDR3 is built from 17 residues. CDR3 DNA sequence: TGCAGTGCTAGGGCCTTTTCTACGGGAGAGCGGGCAGATACGCAGTATTTT. Its protein is CSARAFSTGERADTQYF.

This clonotype occurred many times. This rearrangement joins TRBV27 to TRBJ2-7; no clear D. V was pared by 3 bases and J by 0 bases, with 9 bases between. This CDR3 is built from 14 residues. Germline V lookup: CDR1 MNHEY, CDR2 SMNVEV (reference sequence). For the CDR3, the DNA is TGTGCCAGCAGTTTCAGCGCCAGCTCCTACGAGCAGTACTTC. Protein product: CASSFSASSYEQYF.

DNA of the CDR3: TGCGCCAGCAGCTTGGAGGCCCACGCTGAAGCTTTCTTT. Its protein product is CASSLEAHAEAFF. V usage is TRBV5-1 and J usage is TRBJ1-1; D unresolved. This CDR3 comprises 13 residues. Germline V gene sequence: CDR1 SGHRS, CDR2 YFSETQ. The germline V and J ends were trimmed by 0 bases and 6 bases, with 9 bases remaining between them.

This clonotype was seen more than once but under ten times. The chain has TRBV20-1 and TRBJ1-6; D is undetermined. The CDR3 is made up of 14 amino acids. CDR1 and CDR2 from the germline V gene are DFQATT and SNEGSKA (reference sequence). The V and J ends lost 2 bases and 10 bases respectively, with 15 bases between them. CDR3 amino acids: CSARPLGLDSPLHF. The CDR3 DNA reads TGCAGTGCTAGACCGCTGGGGTTGGACTCACCCCTCCACTTT.

The chain is built from TRBV7-9 and TRBJ1-6, with 7 bases fitting TRBD1. The CDR3 has 16 residues. With V trimmed by 1 base and J by 8 bases, 8 bases remained unmatched. The germline CDR1 and CDR2 sequences are SEHNR and FQNEAQ (reference sequence). Here the CDR3 DNA reads TGTGCCAGCAGCTTAGGAGGGGGCGCCTGGGATTCACCCCTCCACTTT. This translates into CASSLGGGAWDSPLHF.

This clonotype was detected many times. The V gene is TRBV30, the J gene TRBJ2-5, with D unclear. V lost 3 bases and J 2 bases, leaving 10 bases between the germline ends. Germline-derived CDR1 and CDR2 are GTSNPN and SVGIG (reference sequence). The CDR3 loop spans 13 amino acids. The CDR3, as DNA: TGTGCCTGGAGCCGAAGGCAGCAAGAGACCCAGTACTTC. It codes for CAWSRRQQETQYF.

Ten or more counts support this clonotype. J is TRBJ2-7 and V is TRBV11-2; 8 nucleotides line up with TRBD1. The CDR3 has 14 amino acids. The J segment lost 3 bases and the V segment lost 1 base, leaving 2 bases of the junction unmatched. Germline CDR1 reads SGHAT; CDR2 reads FQNNGV. The CDR3 coding sequence is TGTGCCAGCAGCTTAGGGACAGGGATCTACGAGCAGTACGTC. As protein: CASSLGTGIYEQYV.

This clonotype showed up many times. This chain uses TRBV24-1 with TRBJ2-1; 12 bases fit TRBD1. CDR3 length equals 15 residues. After removal of 3 bases from V and 9 bases from J, the junction contained 5 bases not matched to a gene. Looked up from germline, CDR1 is KGHDR and CDR2 is SFDVKD. CDR3 in DNA: TGTGCCACCAGTGATGGGGGACAGGGGGCCGTTGAGCAGTTCTTC. It yields the protein CATSDGGQGAVEQFF.

This clonotype occurred many times. J is TRBJ1-2 and V is TRBV30; D is ambiguous. The CDR3 spans 13 residues. Trimming removed 2 bases from V and 8 bases from J, with 15 bases in between. Germline assignment: CDR1 GTSNPN and CDR2 SVGIG (reference sequence). CDR3: CAWSIGNTHGYTF. As DNA, the CDR3 is TGTGCCTGGAGTATAGGCAACACCCACGGCTACACCTTC.

This clonotype has ten or more counts. The CDR3 bases are TGTGCCAGCAGCTCAGGGTTCAGGGAGACCCAGTACTTC. It codes for CASSSGFRETQYF. The rearrangement links TRBV7-3 to TRBJ2-5; D perhaps matches TRBD1 (5 bases). V was pared by 4 bases and J by 5 bases, with 11 bases between. Per germline, CDR1 SGHTA and CDR2 FQGTGA. The CDR3 sequence is 13 residues long.

This clonotype was counted ten times or more. The CDR3 DNA is TGTGCCAGTAGGGAACTAGCGGGAGCGGCGACCCAGTACTTC. This sequence encodes CASRELAGAATQYF. V gene TRBV19 combines with J gene TRBJ2-5; 11 positions agree with TRBD2. This CDR3 has 14 amino acids. Germline values: CDR1 LNHDA, CDR2 SQIVND (reference sequence). Unmatched junction bases numbered 7, after V lost 6 bases and J lost 7 bases. Supplemented by reference TRBV19 and TRBJ2-5, the full variable domain reads DGGITQSPKYLFRKEGQNVTLSCEQNLNHDAMYWYRQDPGQGLRLIYYSQIVNDFQKGDIAEGYSVSREKKESFPLTVTSAQKNPTAFYLCASRELAGAATQYFGPGTRLLVL.

This clonotype was observed a few times. The chain recombines TRBV11-2 with TRBJ1-5; the D is unclear. V lost 2 bases and J lost 0, with 8 bases in between. From germline, CDR1 is SGHAT and CDR2 FQNNGV. This CDR3 has 15 residues. For the CDR3, the DNA is TGTGCCAGCAGCTTAAGTTCCGATAGCAATCAGCCCCAGCATTTT. As protein: CASSLSSDSNQPQHF.

This clonotype showed up many times. The chain uses TRBV27 and TRBJ1-1; D unresolved. V lost 6 bases to trimming and J lost 1 base, with 30 bases between them. The CDR3 contains 20 residues. CDR1 and CDR2 (germline): MNHEY, SMNVEV (reference sequence). CDR3 nucleotide sequence: TGTGCCAGCAGCCCACTAATGCCCCATACAATACTTCGCAAGAACACTGAAGCTTTCTTT. Translated: CASSPLMPHTILRKNTEAFF.

This clonotype has ten or more counts. The V gene is TRBV2, the J gene TRBJ2-1; D is unresolved. CDR1 SNHLY and CDR2 FYNNEI come from the germline V gene. The CDR3 contains 14 residues. V was shortened by 4 bases and J by 4 bases, with 11 bases between the two germline ends. CDR3 sequence: CASSASYSYNEQFF. The DNA for the CDR3 is TGTGCCAGCAGTGCTAGTTACAGTTACAATGAGCAGTTCTTC. Drawing the rest from reference TRBV2 and TRBJ2-1, the complete variable domain is EPEVTQTPSHQVTQMGQEVILRCVPISNHLYFYWYRQILGQKVEFLVSFYNNEISEKSEIFDDQFSVERPDGSNFTLKIRSTKLEDSAMYFCASSASYSYNEQFFGPGTRLTVL.

A word on this clonotype: The junction departs from the called germline gene at one end, perhaps through a read error. This chain links TRBV7-3 with TRBJ2-2, with TRBD1 matching over 10 bases. This CDR3 comprises 17 residues. Germline assignment: CDR1 SGHTA and CDR2 FQGTGA. The CDR3 region is CAGSFHTGQGGAGELFF. Here the CDR3 DNA reads TGTGCCGGCAGCTTTCATACCGGACAGGGGGGGGCCGGGGAGCTGTTTTTT.

This clonotype was seen repeatedly, ten times or more. The chain couples TRBV5-1 to TRBJ2-2; D might be TRBD1 (6 bases). The CDR3 runs 13 residues. Trimming left V 4 bases short and J 6 bases short, with 10 bases between. Germline values: CDR1 SGHRS, CDR2 YFSETQ. The CDR3 here is CASSNTGSGELFF. The CDR3 coding sequence is TGCGCCAGCAGCAATACAGGGTCCGGGGAGCTGTTTTTT.